The present T cell receptor (beta chain) was sequenced within a study of blood T cell repertoires in COVID-19. Study-wide background: Sources were T cells, B-cell-depleted T cells, or PBMCs; the material itself was cDNA or gDNA.

As originally analysed: Estimation of nucleated cell counts relied on the amplification of reference gene primers. Libraries were prepared by immunoSEQ multiplex PCR; TCRdb keeps only in-frame clonotypes and omits some of them. V and J calls and clone size are as listed in that table; D and trimming were resolved from the DNA. This table has 200,000 to 250,000 clones, approximately 82% appearing once. Sample: peripheral blood. The source is a man under 40 who had recovered from COVID-19.

CDR3 loop: CASSQDRNTEAFF. For the CDR3, the DNA is TGCGCCAGCAGCCAGGACAGAAACACTGAAGCTTTCTTT. The chain recombines TRBV5-1 with TRBJ1-1; D is perhaps TRBD1 (6 bases). V gave up 4 bases and J gave up 2 bases, with 9 bases separating them. The CDR3 spans 13 residues. CDR1 is SGHRS, CDR2 YFSETQ, per germline.